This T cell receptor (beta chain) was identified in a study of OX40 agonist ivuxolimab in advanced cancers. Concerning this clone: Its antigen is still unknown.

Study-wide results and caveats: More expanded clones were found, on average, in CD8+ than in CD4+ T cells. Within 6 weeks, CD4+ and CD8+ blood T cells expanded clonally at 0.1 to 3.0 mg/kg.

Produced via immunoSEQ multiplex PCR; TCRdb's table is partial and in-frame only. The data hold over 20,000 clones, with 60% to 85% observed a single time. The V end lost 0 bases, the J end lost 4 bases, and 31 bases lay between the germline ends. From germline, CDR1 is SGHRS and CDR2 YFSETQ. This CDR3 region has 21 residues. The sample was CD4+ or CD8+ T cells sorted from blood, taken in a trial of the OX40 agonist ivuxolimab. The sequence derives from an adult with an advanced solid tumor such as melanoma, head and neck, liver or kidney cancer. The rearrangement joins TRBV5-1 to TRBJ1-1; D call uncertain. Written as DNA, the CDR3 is TGCGCCAGCAGCTTGGTATCTCCTAGTGTGGGCAGGTTGGCTGCAGGCACTGAAGCTTTCTTT. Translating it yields CASSLVSPSVGRLAAGTEAFF. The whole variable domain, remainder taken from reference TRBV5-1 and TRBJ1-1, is KAGVTQTPRYLIKTRGQQVTLSCSPISGHRSVSWYQQTPGQGLQFLFEYFSETQRNKGNFPGRFSGRQFSNSRSEMNVSTLELGDSALYLCASSLVSPSVGRLAAGTEAFFGQGTRLTVV.